This TCR beta chain was observed in a study of cytomegalovirus exposure and HLA in healthy donors. Study as a whole: A data release that came early held roughly 80 million unique TCRs from HLA-typed donors.

A word on this clone: Its antigen is unidentified.

General observations from the study: Earlier findings revealed that most TCR beta V segments proved productive either about 87% or about 30% of the time. A few CMV-associated chains proved CMV antigen-specific in vitro.

The primer mix had 60 Vbeta and 13 Jbeta primers. Repertoires were generated with immunoSEQ multiplex PCR, while TCRdb's copy carries only in-frame clones and drops some. This sample has about 84,000 clones, with around 66% found just once. Germline V gives CDR1 SEHNR, CDR2 FQNEAQ (reference sequence). Trimming took off 1 base at V and 7 bases at J, with 10 bases between the two ends. CDR3 size: 14 residues. The V call is TRBV7-9, the J call TRBJ1-4, with TRBD1 as a possible D gene (5 bases). Specimen: PBMCs. The TCR comes from a woman in her thirties or forties in good health and CMV-seropositive. The CDR3 here is CASSLGQGGEKLFF. The DNA of the CDR3 is TGTGCCAGCAGCTTAGGCCAGGGTGGTGAAAAACTGTTTTTT.